The T cell receptor (beta chain) described here comes from a study of T cell repertoires in cytomegalovirus infection (dated by TCRdb to between 2018 and 2021). Some background on the complete study: Recently identified HLA-C-restricted CMV epitopes, whose presentation resists viral immunomodulation, were targeted by peptide stimulations together with well-studied HLA-B-restricted epitopes. Donor HLA type was relevant to the analysis, as public TCR beta signatures indicated carriage of CMV infection together with the matching HLA type. General study outcomes and caveats: In the ex vivo response, HLA-C-restricted CMV-specific TCR beta clonotypes were dominant, and in two of eight donors the single most frequent clonotype came from this HLA-C-restricted group. In both this cohort and an independent cohort of some 370 donors, the cumulative frequency of public TCR beta family members distinguished carriers of CMV infection plus the relevant HLA type.

Data came from an Illumina HiSeq 1500. TCRdb reprocessed the public reads (quality trimming at Q25 with fastp, clone calling with MiXCR) and kept in-frame beta chains. CDR3 protein duplicates are merged, each entry listing the most common genes and DNA. The sample table lists 700,000 to 900,000 distinct CDR3 sequences, almost 30% of them with a count of one. The ten largest clones represent less than 15% of the sample. The CDR3 covers 17 residues, taking in both the cysteine and the phenylalanine. The read is trimmed to its CDR3 DNA, 51 bases read in frame from base 1. About this clonotype: It has no known antigen specificity. One end of the junction varies from germline; a read error may be responsible.

What this sample's treatment or condition label stands for: in vitro stimulation with specific CMV peptide epitopes to enrich CMV-specific T cells. The receptor was isolated from a human donor in good health (CMV status not recorded). Some clones in this sample may be carry-over from other donors' samples. Source: cultured CD8+ T cells from PBMCs, taken from culture after CMV antigen stimulation. Recombination joined TRBV12-3 or TRBV12-4 with TRBJ1-6; perhaps TRBD1 is the D gene, with 5 bases matching. The CDR3 has the sequence CASSSTSRGSHNSPLHF. Read as DNA, the sequence is TGTGCCAGCAGCTCTACCTCGCGGGGCTCCCATAATTCACCCCTCCACTTT.